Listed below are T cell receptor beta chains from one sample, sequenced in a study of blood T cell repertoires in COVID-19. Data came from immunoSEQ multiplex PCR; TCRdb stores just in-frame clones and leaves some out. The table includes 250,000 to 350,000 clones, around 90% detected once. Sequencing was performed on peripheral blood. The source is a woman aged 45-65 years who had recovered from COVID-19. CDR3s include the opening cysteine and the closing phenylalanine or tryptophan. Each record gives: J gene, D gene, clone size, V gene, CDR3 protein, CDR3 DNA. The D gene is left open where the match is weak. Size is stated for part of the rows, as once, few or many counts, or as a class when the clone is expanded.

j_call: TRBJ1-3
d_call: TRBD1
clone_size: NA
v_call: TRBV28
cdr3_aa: CASSRTGEPGNTIYF
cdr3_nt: TGTGCCAGCAGCCGGACAGGGGAGCCTGGAAACACCATATATTTT

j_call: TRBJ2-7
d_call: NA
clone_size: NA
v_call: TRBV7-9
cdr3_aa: CASSLVAGGETYEQYF
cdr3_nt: TGTGCCAGCAGCTTAGTCGCCGGCGGAGAGACCTACGAGCAGTACTTC

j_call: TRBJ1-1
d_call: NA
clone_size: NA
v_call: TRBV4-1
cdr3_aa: CASSQGGDKAFF
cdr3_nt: TGCGCCAGCAGCCAAGGGGGGGATAAAGCTTTCTTT

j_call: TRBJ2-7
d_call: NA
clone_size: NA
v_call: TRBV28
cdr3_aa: CASSLGSSYEQYF
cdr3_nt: TGTGCCAGCAGTTTAGGGAGCTCCTACGAGCAGTACTTC

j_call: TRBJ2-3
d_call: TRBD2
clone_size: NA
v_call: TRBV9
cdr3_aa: CASSTLAGVADTQYF
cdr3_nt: TGTGCCAGCAGCACCTTAGCGGGGGTGGCAGATACGCAGTATTTT

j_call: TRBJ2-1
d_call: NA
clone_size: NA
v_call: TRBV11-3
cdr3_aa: CASSSRGNEQFF
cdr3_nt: TGTGCCAGCAGCTCGCGCGGAAATGAGCAGTTCTTC

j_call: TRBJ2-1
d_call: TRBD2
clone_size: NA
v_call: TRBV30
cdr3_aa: CAWTSGSGQFF
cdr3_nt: TGTGCCTGGACTAGCGGGAGCGGGCAGTTCTTC

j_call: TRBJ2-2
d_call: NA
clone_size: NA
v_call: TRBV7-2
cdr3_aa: CASSLGDTSNTGELFF
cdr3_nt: TGTGCCAGCAGCTTGGGGGACACCTCGAACACCGGGGAGCTGTTTTTT

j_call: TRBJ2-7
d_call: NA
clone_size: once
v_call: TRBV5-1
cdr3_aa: CASSLFLSDRPSYEQYF
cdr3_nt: TGCGCCAGCAGCTTGTTTTTGAGCGACAGGCCGTCCTACGAGCAGTACTTC

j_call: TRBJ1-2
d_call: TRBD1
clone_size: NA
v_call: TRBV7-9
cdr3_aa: CASSLQGGDGYTF
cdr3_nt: TGTGCCAGCAGCTTACAGGGGGGAGATGGCTACACCTTC

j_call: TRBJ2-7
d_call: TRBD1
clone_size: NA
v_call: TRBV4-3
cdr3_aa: CASSQGTGTSYEQYF
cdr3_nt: TGCGCCAGCAGCCAAGGGACAGGGACCTCCTACGAGCAGTACTTC

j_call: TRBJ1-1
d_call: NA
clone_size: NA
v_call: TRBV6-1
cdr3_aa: CASSEKRWAGLGIDEAFF
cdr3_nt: TGTGCCAGCAGTGAAAAACGGTGGGCAGGGTTGGGTATAGATGAAGCTTTCTTT

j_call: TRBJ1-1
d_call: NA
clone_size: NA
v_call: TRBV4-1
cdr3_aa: CASSQGGWTEAFF
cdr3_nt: TGCGCCAGCAGCCAGGGGGGGTGGACTGAAGCTTTCTTT

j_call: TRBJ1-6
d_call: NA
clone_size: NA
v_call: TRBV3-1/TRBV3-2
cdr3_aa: CASSLRAYNSPLHF
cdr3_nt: TGTGCCAGCAGCCTCCGGGCCTATAATTCACCCCTCCACTTT

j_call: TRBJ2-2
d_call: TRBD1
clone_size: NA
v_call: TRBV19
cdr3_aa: CASSMKTGQGVGELFF
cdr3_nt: TGTGCCAGTAGTATGAAAACGGGACAGGGTGTCGGGGAGCTGTTTTTT

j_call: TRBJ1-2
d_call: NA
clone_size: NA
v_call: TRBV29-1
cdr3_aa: CSVVGDRTRGYTF
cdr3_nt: TGCAGCGTTGTGGGAGACAGGACTAGGGGCTACACCTTC

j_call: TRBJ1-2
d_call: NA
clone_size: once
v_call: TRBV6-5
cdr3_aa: CASSYSPEFNYGYTF
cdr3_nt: TGTGCCAGCAGTTACTCGCCCGAGTTCAACTATGGCTACACCTTC

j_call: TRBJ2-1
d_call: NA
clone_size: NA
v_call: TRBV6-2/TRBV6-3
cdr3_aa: CASSYTRTPQFF
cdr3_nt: TGTGCCAGCAGTTACACCCGGACTCCGCAGTTCTTC

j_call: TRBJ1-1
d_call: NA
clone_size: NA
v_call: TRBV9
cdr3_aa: CASSADSLNTEAFF
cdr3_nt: TGTGCCAGCAGCGCGGACAGTCTGAACACTGAAGCTTTCTTT

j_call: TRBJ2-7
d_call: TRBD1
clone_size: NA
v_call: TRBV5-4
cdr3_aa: CASSPGQVGDEQYF
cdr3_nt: TGTGCCAGCAGCCCAGGACAGGTGGGGGACGAGCAGTACTTC

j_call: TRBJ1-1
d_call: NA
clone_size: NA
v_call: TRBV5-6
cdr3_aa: CASSGQLNTEAFF
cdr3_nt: TGTGCCAGCAGCGGGCAGCTAAACACTGAAGCTTTCTTT

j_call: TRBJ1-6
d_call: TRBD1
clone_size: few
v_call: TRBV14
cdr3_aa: CASSLLQGRNSPLHF
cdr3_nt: TGTGCCAGCAGCCTACTACAGGGGCGGAATTCACCCCTCCACTTT